These 15 T cell receptor beta chains originate from one sample sequenced in a study of spatial heterogeneity in lung cancer. TCRdb reprocessed the 5' RACE reads with MiXCR, giving one entry per CDR3 protein. The table lists some 64,000 distinct CDR3 sequences, roughly 7.9% of them singletons, with over 12% in the top ten. Time point noted: sample taken at primary tumor resection. Unsorted whole RNA of tumor, nontumor lung or frozen PBMC was sequenced. Specimen: PBMCs, collected at surgery. These receptors were obtained from a female donor with early-stage non-small cell lung cancer.

A few counts support this clonotype. The V gene is TRBV3-1, the J gene TRBJ2-3; the match to TRBD2 covers 7 bases. The germline CDR1 and CDR2 sequences are LGHDT and YNNKEL (reference sequence). V dropped 6 bases and J dropped 4; count of bases not matched to a gene: 4. The CDR3 has 13 residues. CDR3 sequence reads: CASRGGDSDTQYF. CDR3 DNA: TGTGCCAGCAGGGGAGGGGATTCAGATACGCAGTATTTT.

This clonotype was seen ten or more times. The chain joins TRBV24-1 to TRBJ2-3; D tentatively reads TRBD1 or TRBD2 (5 bases each). This CDR3 contains 15 residues. In germline, CDR1 is KGHDR, CDR2 SFDVKD. V shed 5 bases and J shed 0 bases, with 11 bases lying between them. CDR3 DNA: TGTGCCACCAGTGGGCCAGGGAGTAGCACAGATACGCAGTATTTT. It yields the protein CATSGPGSSTDTQYF.

The chain links TRBV4-2 to TRBJ2-3, with D uncertain. This CDR3 comprises 15 residues. The germline CDR1 and CDR2 sequences are LGHNA and YNFKEQ. The V end was cut by 0 bases, the J end by 4 bases, with 11 bases between. The CDR3 DNA follows: TGTGCCAGCAGCCAAGAGGTGGGCTTCTCAGATACGCAGTATTTT. It yields the protein CASSQEVGFSDTQYF.

This clonotype was seen many times. The CDR3 here is CATSDDTNTEAFF. The CDR3 DNA is TGTGCCACCAGTGATGATACGAACACTGAAGCTTTCTTT. The chain is built from TRBV24-1 and TRBJ1-1, with D unclear. This CDR3 is built from 13 residues. Germline lookup yields CDR1 KGHDR and CDR2 SFDVKD. The V end was cut by 3 bases, the J end by 1 base, with 5 bases between.

The DNA for the CDR3 is TGTGCCAGCAGCTCGAACACAGATACGCAGTATTTT. Translating gives CASSSNTDTQYF. The V and J genes are TRBV7-6 and TRBJ2-3, with unresolved D. This CDR3 has 12 amino acids. The V end was cut by 4 bases, the J end by 2 bases, with 4 bases between. CDR1 and CDR2 (germline): SGHVS, FNYEAQ.

A few counts support this clonotype. This CDR3 is CASSSAGTGARTQYF. The CDR3 nucleotides read TGTGCCAGCAGCTCCGCCGGGACAGGGGCTCGTACGCAGTATTTT. The rearrangement uses TRBV7-6 and TRBJ2-3; TRBD1 matches 10 bases. This CDR3 contains 15 residues. Looked up from germline, CDR1 is SGHVS and CDR2 is FNYEAQ. After removal of 4 bases from V and 8 bases from J, the junction contained 9 bases not matched to a gene.

This clonotype occurred many times. The chain uses TRBV18 and TRBJ2-3; no reliable D call. Looked up from germline, CDR1 is KGHSH and CDR2 is LQKENI. V lost 1 base and J lost 0, with 8 bases in between. CDR3 length: 15 amino acids. CDR3 loop: CASSPQAASTDTQYF. DNA for the CDR3: TGTGCCAGCTCACCACAAGCCGCTAGCACAGATACGCAGTATTTT. The whole variable domain, filled in from reference TRBV18 and TRBJ2-3, reads NAGVMQNPRHLVRRRGQEARLRCSPMKGHSHVYWYRQLPEEGLKFMVYLQKENIIDESGMPKERFSAEFPKEGPSILRIQQVVRGDSAAYFCASSPQAASTDTQYFGPGTRLTVL.

This clonotype has ten or more counts. The chain employs TRBV6-6 and TRBJ1-1; D not resolved. Germline V lookup: CDR1 MNHNY, CDR2 SVGAGI (reference sequence). This CDR3 is 13 amino acids long. Trimming left V 8 bases short and J 0 bases short, with 10 bases between. For the CDR3, the DNA is TGTGCCAGCCTCGAGAGCATGAACACTGAAGCTTTCTTT. Its protein product is CASLESMNTEAFF.

This clonotype was recorded many times. The rearrangement joins TRBV12-3 or TRBV12-4 to TRBJ1-2; TRBD1 is a possible D gene (6 bases). The CDR3 loop spans 14 amino acids. V lost 7 bases, J lost 4 bases, and 16 bases lay in between. The DNA for the CDR3 is TGTGCCAGCACCCCCGGGCAGGGGCTCTATGGCTACACCTTC. Translated: CASTPGQGLYGYTF.

This clonotype has at least ten counts. The CDR3 bases are TGCAGTGCTAGCGGGGGGGCCGAAGATACGCAGTATTTT. It yields the protein CSASGGAEDTQYF. The gene calls are TRBV20-1 and TRBJ2-3; 8 positions agree with TRBD2. The CDR3 consists of 13 residues. The V and J ends lost 3 bases and 5 bases, in that order; junction bases with no gene match: 4. CDR1 DFQATT and CDR2 SNEGSKA come from the germline V gene (reference sequence).

This clonotype occurred a few times. CDR3 in DNA: TGTGCCAGCAGTCCTGACAGCTACACTGAAGCTTTCTTT. Its translation: CASSPDSYTEAFF. The chain joins TRBV7-2 to TRBJ1-1; D is perhaps TRBD1 (5 bases). Trimming stripped 6 bases from V and 3 bases from J, with 11 bases between. The CDR3 length is 13 residues. CDR1 is SGHTA and CDR2 is FQGNSA in the germline V gene.

By sample share, this clonotype is medium-sized. The chain employs TRBV12-3 or TRBV12-4 and TRBJ2-6; no clear D gene. Trimming left V 6 bases short and J 0 bases short, with 9 bases between. The CDR3 loop spans 15 amino acids. In DNA form, the CDR3 reads TGTGCCAGCAGGCCAACAGTCTCTGGGGCCAACGTCCTGACTTTC. Amino acids: CASRPTVSGANVLTF.

The table lists this clonotype with many counts. V is TRBV3-1 and J is TRBJ2-1; D tentatively reads TRBD1 or TRBD2 (6 bases each). Germline V gene lookup returns CDR1 LGHDT and CDR2 YNNKEL (reference sequence). The CDR3 runs 11 residues. V lost 10 bases to trimming and J lost 8 bases, with 12 bases between them. As DNA, the CDR3 is TGTGCCACCAAGGAGGGGGATGAGCAGTTCTTC. This encodes CATKEGDEQFF.

This clonotype was detected a few times. The rearrangement uses TRBV20-1 and TRBJ1-6; D gene ambiguous. The CDR3 has 15 amino acids. The V end lost 0 bases, the J end lost 5 bases, and 11 bases lay between the germline ends. Germline V gives CDR1 DFQATT, CDR2 SNEGSKA (reference sequence). The CDR3 loop is CSAREGSLNNSPLHF. The CDR3 coding sequence is TGCAGTGCTAGAGAGGGCAGCCTAAATAATTCACCCCTCCACTTT.

V is TRBV20-1 and J is TRBJ2-7; D not resolved. Germline values: CDR1 DFQATT, CDR2 SNEGSKA (reference sequence). V gave up 0 bases and J gave up 0 bases, with 12 bases separating them. The length of the CDR3 is 15 residues. This CDR3 reads CSARDPPGSSYEQYF. DNA for the CDR3: TGCAGTGCTAGAGATCCCCCAGGCAGCTCCTACGAGCAGTACTTC.